The 10 T cell receptor beta chains below come from one sample, sequenced in a study of blood T cell repertoires in COVID-19. Sequencing was performed with immunoSEQ multiplex PCR; in TCRdb, only in-frame clones are kept and a portion is missing. The sample contains some 64,000 clones, around 80% of which appear only once. Sequenced: peripheral blood. These receptors originate from a woman at least 80 years old with active or convalescent COVID-19.

The chain couples TRBV7-9 to TRBJ2-3; a possible D gene is TRBD1 (5 bases). Per the germline V gene, CDR1 is SEHNR and CDR2 is FQNEAQ (reference sequence). This CDR3 has 14 residues. V lost 4 bases and J 3 bases, leaving 11 bases between the germline ends. Here the CDR3 reads CASSSPAGTDTQYF. The CDR3 DNA is TGTGCCAGCAGCTCTCCCGCAGGGACAGATACGCAGTATTTT.

CDR3 coding DNA: TGTGCCAGCAGGAGGGACATTAATGAAAAACTGTTTTTT. This sequence encodes CASRRDINEKLFF. V and J are TRBV6-5 and TRBJ1-4; a weak D match, TRBD1 (6 bases). V lost 6 bases and J 4 bases, leaving 9 bases between the germline ends. This CDR3 contains 13 residues. The V gene's germline CDR1 is MNHEY and CDR2 SVGAGI.

This chain connects TRBV7-9 to TRBJ2-7, with 11 bases lining up with TRBD1. The V segment lost 3 bases and the J segment 6 bases; nucleotides outside the gene matches: 10. CDR3 length: 16 amino acids. Germline values: CDR1 SEHNR, CDR2 FQNEAQ (reference sequence). The CDR3 protein is CASSLGGQGARGEQYF. As DNA, the CDR3 is TGTGCCAGCAGCTTGGGCGGACAGGGGGCGCGCGGCGAGCAGTACTTC.

The chain has TRBV4-2 and TRBJ2-1; 13 bases line up with TRBD2. The CDR3 consists of 16 residues. V lost 2 bases and J lost 7; bases outside the gene matches: 5. The V gene's germline CDR1 is LGHNA and CDR2 YNFKEQ. The CDR3 spells CASSQRLAGGGNEQFF. The CDR3 coding sequence is TGTGCCAGCAGCCAAAGACTAGCGGGGGGTGGGAATGAGCAGTTCTTC.

The chain employs TRBV6-1 and TRBJ1-1; D call uncertain. This CDR3 spans 14 amino acids. Germline loops: CDR1 MNHNS, CDR2 SASEGT. The V gene lost 1 base and the J gene lost 4 bases, with 10 bases spanning the gap. This chain's CDR3 is CASSEGGGGTEAFF. CDR3 sequence (DNA): TGTGCCAGCAGTGAAGGGGGAGGAGGCACTGAAGCTTTCTTT.

The chain recombines TRBV19 with TRBJ1-2; 8 positions match TRBD1. After removal of 8 bases from V and 7 bases from J, the junction contained 6 bases not matched to a gene. The germline V gene has CDR1 LNHDA and CDR2 SQIVND (reference sequence). The CDR3 runs 12 residues. The CDR3 coding sequence is TGTGCCAGTGTGACAGGGGATTTTGGCTACACCTTC. Translating gives CASVTGDFGYTF. The full variable domain, its missing parts supplied by reference TRBV19 and TRBJ1-2, is DGGITQSPKYLFRKEGQNVTLSCEQNLNHDAMYWYRQDPGQGLRLIYYSQIVNDFQKGDIAEGYSVSREKKESFPLTVTSAQKNPTAFYLCASVTGDFGYTFGSGTRLTVV.

The J gene is TRBJ1-4, the V gene TRBV4-1, with 8 nucleotides matching TRBD1. Unmatched junction bases numbered 6, after V lost 0 bases and J lost 6 bases. Germline V lookup: CDR1 MGHRA, CDR2 YSYEKL. The CDR3 loop spans 16 amino acids. The CDR3 DNA follows: TGCGCCAGCAGCCAAGAGTTGGGACAGGTATATGAAAAACTGTTTTTT. This encodes CASSQELGQVYEKLFF.

The CDR3 nucleotides read TGTGCCAGCAGTTACCCGAACGCAGGTACTAACTATGGCTACACCTTC. It codes for CASSYPNAGTNYGYTF. The chain couples TRBV6-5 to TRBJ1-2; no definite D call. Germline values: CDR1 MNHEY, CDR2 SVGAGI. CDR3 length: 16 amino acids. V was shortened by 2 bases and J by 0 bases, with 13 bases between the two germline ends.

The V and J genes are TRBV6-6 and TRBJ2-5; 7 bases are shared with TRBD2. J lost 5 bases, V lost 6 bases, and 15 bases had no gene match. The CDR3 is 16 amino acids. Germline-derived CDR1 and CDR2 are MNHNY and SVGAGI (reference sequence). The CDR3 region is CASRQARSGGPETQYF. The CDR3 region has the DNA TGTGCCAGCAGGCAAGCGCGTTCGGGGGGTCCGGAGACCCAGTACTTC.

The chain combines TRBV5-1 with TRBJ1-4, with a tentative D call TRBD1 (6 bases). V lost 4 bases and J 5 bases, leaving 18 bases between the germline ends. The germline V gene has CDR1 SGHRS and CDR2 YFSETQ. CDR3 length: 16 residues. The DNA of the CDR3 is TGCGCCAGCAGCCCTGGAGGTTGGCAGGGGAATGAAAAACTGTTTTTT. Translated: CASSPGGWQGNEKLFF.